This entry lists 20 T cell receptor beta chains sequenced from one sample in a study of long-term antiretroviral therapy in people with HIV. Sequencing relied on immunoSEQ assay v3.0, run at survey level. Libraries were prepared by immunoSEQ multiplex PCR; TCRdb keeps only in-frame clonotypes and omits some of them. The data contain approximately 23,000 clones, roughly 84% of them singletons. The material was unsorted PBMCs, obtained 5.9 years after starting antiretroviral therapy. These receptors originate from a man in his thirties or forties with HIV.

V is TRBV6-1 and J is TRBJ2-1, with 8 bases identical to TRBD2. V was clipped by 8 bases and J by 9 bases; unmatched bases: 12. The V gene's germline CDR1 is MNHNS and CDR2 SASEGT. The CDR3 has 14 amino acids. The CDR3 region is CASDPGGTFGEQFF. DNA for the CDR3: TGTGCCAGCGATCCGGGAGGGACCTTCGGTGAGCAGTTCTTC.

This clone was seen just once. As DNA, the CDR3 is TGTGCTAGTGGTTCCCGGGACAGGGGGTACGAGCAGTACTTC. Protein product: CASGSRDRGYEQYF. This chain joins TRBV12-5 and TRBJ2-7; TRBD1 matches 11 bases. Losses at the gene ends were 4 bases for V and 4 bases for J; bases not matched to a gene: 3. Germline V gives CDR1 LGHNT, CDR2 FRNRAP. The CDR3 length is 14 residues.

The rearrangement uses TRBV4-1 and TRBJ2-7; D uncertain. Trimming shortened V by 2 bases and J by 2 bases, and 13 bases separated the two germline ends. The CDR3 totals 15 residues. The germline CDR1 and CDR2 sequences are MGHRA and YSYEKL. The DNA for the CDR3 is TGCGCCAGCAGCCAATTTGTGGGATTGGCCTACGAGCAGTACTTC. Translated: CASSQFVGLAYEQYF.

The chain has TRBV11-2 and TRBJ2-7; D is undetermined. This CDR3 contains 14 residues. The germline V and J ends were trimmed by 0 bases and 1 base, with 7 bases remaining between them. Germline CDR1 SGHAT, CDR2 FQNNGV. The CDR3 spells CASSLEHLSYEQYF. The CDR3 bases are TGTGCCAGCAGCTTAGAACACCTTTCCTACGAGCAGTACTTC.

The V and J genes are TRBV7-9 and TRBJ2-3; TRBD2 is a possible D gene (5 bases). V shed 6 bases and J shed 5 bases, with 18 bases lying between them. Germline assignment: CDR1 SEHNR and CDR2 FQNEAQ (reference sequence). The CDR3 extends over 15 amino acids. CDR3: CASSAERATGDTQYF. The CDR3 DNA sequence: TGTGCCAGCAGTGCGGAGAGGGCAACGGGAGATACGCAGTATTTT.

J is TRBJ1-4 and V is TRBV30; D is undetermined. Germline assignment: CDR1 GTSNPN and CDR2 SVGIG (reference sequence). The CDR3 is 11 residues long. V lost 2 bases, J lost 8 bases, and 6 bases lay in between. The CDR3 reads CAWSIREKLFF. The CDR3 DNA reads as TGTGCCTGGAGTATAAGGGAAAAACTGTTTTTT.

This clone was detected once. V usage is TRBV5-1 and J usage is TRBJ2-5; 8 positions match TRBD1. Germline CDR1 and CDR2: SGHRS and YFSETQ. Trimming cost V 3 bases and J 1 base; bases outside gene matches: 5. There are 15 residues in the CDR3. The CDR3 here is CASSYQTGVQETQYF. The CDR3 DNA reads as TGCGCCAGCAGCTACCAGACAGGGGTCCAAGAGACCCAGTACTTC.

This clone turned up a few times. The chain recombines TRBV10-3 with TRBJ1-2; tentative D call: TRBD1 (5 bases). V lost 2 bases and J lost 8, with 12 bases in between. The CDR3 has 13 amino acids. Germline lookup yields CDR1 ENHRY and CDR2 SYGVKD. As DNA, the CDR3 is TGTGCCATCAGTGAGGCCAGGGAAGGCGGCTACACCTTC. Translation: CAISEAREGGYTF.

The chain combines TRBV5-1 with TRBJ2-1; TRBD2 matches 12 bases. This CDR3 contains 16 residues. Trimming removed 4 bases from V and 3 bases from J; junction bases left unmatched: 5. Germline V gene lookup returns CDR1 SGHRS and CDR2 YFSETQ. The CDR3 reads CASSPLTSGGYNEQFF. Written as DNA, the CDR3 is TGCGCCAGCAGCCCCTTGACTAGCGGGGGCTACAATGAGCAGTTCTTC.

The CDR3, as DNA: TGTGCCAGCAGCTCAGGACAGGGAGGTAATGAAGCTTTCTTT. Amino acids: CASSSGQGGNEAFF. V gene TRBV9 combines with J gene TRBJ1-1, with 8 bases lining up with TRBD1. The CDR3 is made up of 14 amino acids. The V and J ends lost 4 bases and 7 bases, in that order; junction bases with no gene match: 9. The germline V gene encodes CDR1 SGDLS and CDR2 YYNGEE.

In this sample, this clone turned up once. V gene TRBV5-6 combines with J gene TRBJ2-5; no firm D call. Trimming removed 0 bases from V and 4 bases from J, with 7 bases in between. The CDR3 contains 13 residues. Germline CDR1 reads SGHDT; CDR2 reads YYEEEE. CDR3 in amino acids: CASSLVGRETQYF. The CDR3 DNA reads TGTGCCAGCAGCTTGGTCGGGCGAGAGACCCAGTACTTC. Combining the CDR3 with reference TRBV5-6 and TRBJ2-5 gives the whole variable domain DAGVTQSPTHLIKTRGQQVTLRCSPKSGHDTVSWYQQALGQGPQFIFQYYEEEERQRGNFPDRFSGHQFPNYSSELNVNALLLGDSALYLCASSLVGRETQYFGPGTRLLVL.

V gene TRBV18 combines with J gene TRBJ2-7, with 8 bases fitting TRBD1. The germline gives CDR1 KGHSH, CDR2 LQKENI. This CDR3 is 13 amino acids long. The V segment lost 3 bases and the J segment 6 bases; nucleotides outside the gene matches: 4. For the CDR3, the DNA is TGTGCCAGCTCACCCCAGACAGGGGTCGAGCAGTACTTC. Encoded protein: CASSPQTGVEQYF. The full variable domain, rest sourced from reference TRBV18 and TRBJ2-7, is NAGVMQNPRHLVRRRGQEARLRCSPMKGHSHVYWYRQLPEEGLKFMVYLQKENIIDESGMPKERFSAEFPKEGPSILRIQQVVRGDSAAYFCASSPQTGVEQYFGPGTRLTVT.

This clone was seen only a few times. The rearrangement joins TRBV5-8 to TRBJ1-2; D remains unclear. The CDR3 covers 15 residues. The ends were cut back, 2 bases at V and 3 bases at J, with 14 bases in the middle. CDR1 and CDR2 from the germline V gene are SGHTS and YDEGEE. The CDR3 loop is CASSFRDWGDYGYTF. Written as DNA, the CDR3 is TGTGCCAGCAGCTTTCGTGACTGGGGAGACTATGGCTACACCTTC. Using reference TRBV5-8 and TRBJ1-2 for the parts outside the CDR3, the full variable domain is EAGVTQSPTHLIKTRGQQATLRCSPISGHTSVYWYQQALGLGLQFLLWYDEGEERNRGNFPPRFSGRQFPNYSSELNVNALELEDSALYLCASSFRDWGDYGYTFGSGTRLTVV.

V gene TRBV28 combines with J gene TRBJ2-7; D may be TRBD2 (7 bases). The germline CDR1 and CDR2 sequences are MDHEN and SYDVKM. The CDR3 spans 16 residues. V was cut by 2 bases and J by 3 bases, with 17 bases left in between. The CDR3: CASSLPLGGASYEQYF. The CDR3 region has the DNA TGTGCCAGCAGTTTACCGTTAGGGGGGGCCAGCTACGAGCAGTACTTC.

V is TRBV12-5 and J is TRBJ2-1; 16 positions agree with TRBD2. With 0 bases clipped from V and 0 bases from J, the junction kept 8 bases outside the gene matches. The germline V gene encodes CDR1 LGHNT and CDR2 FRNRAP. The CDR3 has 21 residues. The CDR3 sequence: CASGLVQGTSGGDFSYNEQFF. The CDR3 region has the DNA TGTGCTAGTGGTTTGGTACAAGGGACTAGCGGGGGGGACTTCTCCTACAATGAGCAGTTCTTC. Looking up the rest from reference TRBV12-5 and TRBJ2-1 gives the full variable domain: DARVTQTPRHKVTEMGQEVTMRCQPILGHNTVFWYRQTMMQGLELLAYFRNRAPLDDSGMPKDRFSAEMPDATLATLKIQPSEPRDSAVYFCASGLVQGTSGGDFSYNEQFFGPGTRLTVL.

This clone has only one observation. CDR3 nucleotide sequence: TGCGCCAGCAGCTGGGCTAGCGGGTTCTACGAGCAGTACTTC. Translated: CASSWASGFYEQYF. The rearrangement links TRBV5-1 to TRBJ2-7, with 8 bases identical to TRBD2. CDR1 is SGHRS, CDR2 YFSETQ, per germline. CDR3 length: 14 amino acids. The V segment lost 3 bases and the J segment 3 bases; nucleotides outside the gene matches: 5.

This clone is medium-sized in the sample. The genes are TRBV7-9 and TRBJ2-3; D gene uncertain. V was trimmed by 5 bases and J by 3 bases, leaving 15 bases between them. This CDR3 has 15 residues. Germline-derived CDR1 and CDR2 are SEHNR and FQNEAQ (reference sequence). The DNA of the CDR3 is TGTGCCAGCAGCGCCGAATACGAAGAAACAGATACGCAGTATTTT. Translating gives CASSAEYEETDTQYF.

The V call is TRBV11-1, the J call TRBJ1-2; 9 bases are a match to TRBD1. Germline values: CDR1 SGHAT, CDR2 FQDESV (reference sequence). The CDR3 is 14 amino acids. V was clipped by 5 bases and J by 5 bases; unmatched bases: 6. The CDR3 sequence: CASSLTGGPYGYTF. The CDR3 DNA is TGTGCCAGCAGCCTGACAGGGGGTCCGTATGGCTACACCTTC.

This chain links TRBV7-2 with TRBJ2-7; D gene uncertain. Germline V gene sequence: CDR1 SGHTA, CDR2 FQGNSA. The CDR3 is made up of 12 amino acids. Trimming took 6 bases from V and 6 from J, leaving 12 bases between them. CDR3 nucleotide sequence: TGTGCCAGCAGTCGAGACGCGGCCGAGCAGTACTTC. It codes for CASSRDAAEQYF.

V is TRBV7-9 and J is TRBJ2-7; no reliable D call. CDR1 is SEHNR, CDR2 FQNEAQ, per germline (reference sequence). The CDR3 is 12 amino acids. V was pared by 2 bases and J by 6 bases, with 8 bases between. For the CDR3, the DNA is TGTGCCAGCAGCTTATCGGACGGCGAGCAGTACTTC. Its protein is CASSLSDGEQYF.